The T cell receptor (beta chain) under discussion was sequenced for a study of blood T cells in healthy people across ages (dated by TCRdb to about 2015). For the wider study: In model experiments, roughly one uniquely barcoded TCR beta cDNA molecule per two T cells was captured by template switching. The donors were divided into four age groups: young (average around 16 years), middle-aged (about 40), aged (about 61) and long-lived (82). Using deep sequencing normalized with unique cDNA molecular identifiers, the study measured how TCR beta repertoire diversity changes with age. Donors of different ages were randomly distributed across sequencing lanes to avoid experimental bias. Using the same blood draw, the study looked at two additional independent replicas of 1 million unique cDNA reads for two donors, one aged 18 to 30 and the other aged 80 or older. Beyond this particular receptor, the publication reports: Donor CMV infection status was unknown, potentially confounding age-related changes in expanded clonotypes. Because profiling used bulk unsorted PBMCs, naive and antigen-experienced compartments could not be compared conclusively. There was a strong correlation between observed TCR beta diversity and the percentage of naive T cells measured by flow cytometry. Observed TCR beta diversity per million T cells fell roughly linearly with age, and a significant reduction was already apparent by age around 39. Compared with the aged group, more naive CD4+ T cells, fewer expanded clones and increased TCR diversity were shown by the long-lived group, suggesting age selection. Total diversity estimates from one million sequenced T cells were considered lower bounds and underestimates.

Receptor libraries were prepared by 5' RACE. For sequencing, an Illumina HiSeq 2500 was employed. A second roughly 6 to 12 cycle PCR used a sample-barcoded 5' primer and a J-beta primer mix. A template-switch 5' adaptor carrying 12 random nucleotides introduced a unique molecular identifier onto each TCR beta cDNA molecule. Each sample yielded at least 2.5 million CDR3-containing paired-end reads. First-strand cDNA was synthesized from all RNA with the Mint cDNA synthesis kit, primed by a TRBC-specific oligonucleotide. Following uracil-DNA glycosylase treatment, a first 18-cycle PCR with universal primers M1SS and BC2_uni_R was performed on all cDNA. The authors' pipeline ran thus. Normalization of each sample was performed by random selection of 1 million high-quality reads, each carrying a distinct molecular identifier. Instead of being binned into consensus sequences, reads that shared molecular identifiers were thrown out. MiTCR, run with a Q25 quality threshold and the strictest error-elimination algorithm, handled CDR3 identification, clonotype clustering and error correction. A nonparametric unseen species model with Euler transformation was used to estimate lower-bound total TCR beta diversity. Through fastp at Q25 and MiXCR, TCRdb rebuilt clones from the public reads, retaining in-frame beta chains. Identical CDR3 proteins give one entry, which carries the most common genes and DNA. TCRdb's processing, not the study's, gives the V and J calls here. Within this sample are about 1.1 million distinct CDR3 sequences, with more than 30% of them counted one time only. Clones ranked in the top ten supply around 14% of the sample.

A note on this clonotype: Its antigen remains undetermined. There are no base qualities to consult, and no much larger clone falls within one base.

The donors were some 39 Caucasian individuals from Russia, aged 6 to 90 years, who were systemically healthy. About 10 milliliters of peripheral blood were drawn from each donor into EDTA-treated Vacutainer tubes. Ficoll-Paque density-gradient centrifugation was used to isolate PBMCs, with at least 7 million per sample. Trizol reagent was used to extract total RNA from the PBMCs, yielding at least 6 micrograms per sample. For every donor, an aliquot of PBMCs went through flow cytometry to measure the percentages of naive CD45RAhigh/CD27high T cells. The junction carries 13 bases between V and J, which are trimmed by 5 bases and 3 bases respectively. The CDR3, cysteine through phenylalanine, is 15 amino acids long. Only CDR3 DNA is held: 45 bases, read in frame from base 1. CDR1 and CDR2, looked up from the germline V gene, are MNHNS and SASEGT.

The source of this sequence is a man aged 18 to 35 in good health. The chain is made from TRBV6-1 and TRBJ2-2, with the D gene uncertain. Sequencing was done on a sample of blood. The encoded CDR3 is CASSIHSPDTGELFF. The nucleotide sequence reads TGTGCCAGCAGTATACACTCCCCGGACACCGGGGAGCTGTTTTTT.